This T cell receptor beta chain came from a study of T cells in Graves' hyperthyroidism and ophthalmopathy. Study-level results: Blood also carried most thyroid clonotypes expanded above 0.001. Ophthalmopathy cases were set apart from stable hyperthyroidism by a 13 V-J model.

CDR3 length: 14 residues. The V and J ends lost 0 bases and 2 bases respectively, with 10 bases between them. Germline V CDR1 and CDR2: GTSNPN, SVGIG (reference sequence). This clonotype was found many times. No antigen is known for it. Newly diagnosed patients aged 18 to 65 had hyperthyroidism of under 2 months' duration. The PBMCs had their origin in around 10 ml of fresh peripheral blood. Regions amplified from RNA transcripts were the TCR beta CDR3 regions. HTBI primers were employed in a first-round RT-PCR of the TCR CDR3. TCRdb reprocessed the multiplex PCR reads with MiXCR, giving one entry per CDR3 protein. Here the sample spans around 500,000 distinct CDR3 sequences, 14% being singletons.

Sequenced input: blood. The chain combines TRBV30 with TRBJ1-2; unclear D gene. The source of this sequence is a woman in her thirties or forties with Graves' hyperthyroidism. The CDR3 spells CAWSVSRGNYGYTF. In DNA, the CDR3 is TGTGCCTGGAGTGTATCCCGAGGGAACTATGGCTACACCTTC.